A single sample is the source of the 18 T cell receptor beta chains below, sequenced in a study of OX40 agonist ivuxolimab in advanced cancers. The data were produced by immunoSEQ multiplex PCR, yet TCRdb's version contains in-frame clones alone and is incomplete. The table has about 82,000 clones, roughly 86% seen once; the top ten hold around 0.97%. The sample in question was CD4+ or CD8+ T cells sorted from blood, obtained in a trial of the OX40 agonist ivuxolimab. These receptors were collected from an adult with an advanced solid tumor such as melanoma, head and neck, liver or kidney cancer.

This clone was seen a single time. A read error may produce the germline difference seen at one junction end. This rearrangement joins TRBV5-1 to TRBJ2-2; 13 bases line up with TRBD2. Germline-derived CDR1 and CDR2 are SGHRS and YFSETQ. This CDR3 has 17 residues. CDR3 sequence reads: CASSLRLAGGTHRGAVF. CDR3 coding DNA: TGCGCCAGCAGCTTGAGACTAGCGGGAGGAACACACCGGGGAGCTGTTTTT.

The chain carries TRBV5-4 and TRBJ1-1; D is ambiguous. V lost 2 bases and J lost 0, with 11 bases in between. The length of the CDR3 is 15 residues. The V gene's germline CDR1 is SGHNT and CDR2 YYREEE (reference sequence). The CDR3 here is CASSLKGTVNTEAFF. The CDR3 DNA is TGTGCCAGCAGCTTAAAAGGCACAGTGAACACTGAAGCTTTCTTT.

The genes are TRBV2 and TRBJ1-2; a weak D match, TRBD1 (6 bases). The CDR3 sequence is 13 residues long. CDR1 is SNHLY and CDR2 is FYNNEI in the germline V gene. Trimming took off 6 bases at V and 4 bases at J, with 12 bases between the two ends. The CDR3 spells CASSRTEFYGYTF. The DNA of the CDR3 is TGTGCCAGCAGCCGGACAGAATTCTATGGCTACACCTTC.

This chain links TRBV6-5 with TRBJ2-1; the match to TRBD1 covers 7 bases. The CDR3 extends over 15 amino acids. Germline values: CDR1 MNHEY, CDR2 SVGAGI. With 7 bases clipped from V and 0 bases from J, the junction kept 6 bases outside the gene matches. CDR3 protein: CASNQRGLSYNEQFF. CDR3 DNA: TGTGCCAGCAACCAGAGGGGGCTCTCCTACAATGAGCAGTTCTTC.

The V call is TRBV6-1, the J call TRBJ1-4; 8 nucleotides match TRBD1. Losses at the gene ends were 5 bases for V and 6 bases for J; bases not matched to a gene: 5. The CDR3 is made up of 14 amino acids. Per germline, CDR1 MNHNS and CDR2 SASEGT. This CDR3 reads CASSSGGPDEKLFF. As DNA, the CDR3 is TGTGCCAGCAGTTCAGGGGGCCCGGATGAAAAACTGTTTTTT.

The gene calls are TRBV18 and TRBJ2-7, with 8 bases matching TRBD2. The CDR3 is 12 amino acids. V lost 6 bases to trimming and J lost 6 bases; unmatched junction nucleotides: 4. Germline V gene data show CDR1 as KGHSH and CDR2 as LQKENI. DNA of the CDR3: TGTGCCAGCTCCCGGACTAGCCTCGAGCAGTACTTC. Its translation: CASSRTSLEQYF.

The chain uses TRBV27 and TRBJ1-5; tentatively, D is TRBD1 (5 bases). The CDR3 is 14 amino acids. The V end lost 7 bases, the J end lost 1 base, and 11 bases lay between the germline ends. Germline values: CDR1 MNHEY, CDR2 SMNVEV (reference sequence). The CDR3 loop is CASTSWGSNQPQHF. CDR3 coding DNA: TGTGCCAGCACCTCCTGGGGCAGCAATCAGCCCCAGCATTTT.

The chain couples TRBV5-1 to TRBJ2-2; D perhaps matches TRBD1 (6 bases). Germline lookup yields CDR1 SGHRS and CDR2 YFSETQ. This CDR3 is 14 amino acids long. Trimming stripped 5 bases from V and 1 base from J, with 9 bases between. Here the CDR3 DNA reads TGCGCCAGCAGGACAGGCGGGAACACCGGGGAGCTGTTTTTT. Translated, it gives CASRTGGNTGELFF.

The chain joins TRBV2 to TRBJ1-2; D remains unclear. The CDR3 spans 14 residues. CDR1 and CDR2 from the germline V gene are SNHLY and FYNNEI. V shed 3 bases and J shed 0 bases, with 8 bases lying between them. CDR3 amino acids: CASSEYSSNYGYTF. The CDR3 DNA sequence: TGTGCCAGCAGTGAGTACAGCTCTAACTATGGCTACACCTTC.

The chain uses TRBV14 and TRBJ2-5; TRBD2 agrees at 11 bases. This CDR3 has 15 residues. V was pared by 1 base and J by 4 bases, with 2 bases of the junction left unmatched. Germline V lookup: CDR1 SGHDN, CDR2 FVKESK. The CDR3 DNA is TGTGCCAGCAGCCAAGCACTAGCGGGAGTAGAGACCCAGTACTTC. Amino acid sequence: CASSQALAGVETQYF. The full variable domain, its missing parts supplied by reference TRBV14 and TRBJ2-5, is EAGVTQFPSHSVIEKGQTVTLRCDPISGHDNLYWYRRVMGKEIKFLLHFVKESKQDESGMPNNRFLAERTGGTYSTLKVQPAELEDSGVYFCASSQALAGVETQYFGPGTRLLVL.

The V and J genes are TRBV5-1 and TRBJ2-7; TRBD2 aligns across 11 bases. The V gene's germline CDR1 is SGHRS and CDR2 YFSETQ. This CDR3 is 16 amino acids long. With 4 bases clipped from V and 5 bases from J, the junction kept 11 bases outside the gene matches. CDR3 residues: CASSTDPSGGIDEQYF. CDR3 sequence (DNA): TGCGCCAGCAGCACCGACCCTAGCGGGGGGATCGACGAGCAGTACTTC. The entire variable domain, with the rest obtained from reference TRBV5-1 and TRBJ2-7, is as follows: KAGVTQTPRYLIKTRGQQVTLSCSPISGHRSVSWYQQTPGQGLQFLFEYFSETQRNKGNFPGRFSGRQFSNSRSEMNVSTLELGDSALYLCASSTDPSGGIDEQYFGPGTRLTVT.

This clone occurred a few times. The CDR3 region is CASSLSERNYGYTF. The CDR3 DNA sequence: TGTGCCAGCAGCTTGAGCGAGAGAAACTATGGCTACACCTTC. This chain connects TRBV7-9 to TRBJ1-2; no reliable D call. CDR1 and CDR2 from the germline V gene are SEHNR and FQNEAQ (reference sequence). V gave up 3 bases and J gave up 2 bases, with 10 bases separating them. CDR3 length: 14 amino acids.

This clone has a single count. The chain uses TRBV28 and TRBJ1-5; D uncertain. Germline CDR1 and CDR2: MDHEN and SYDVKM. The V gene lost 3 bases and the J gene lost 3 bases, with 12 bases spanning the gap. The CDR3 sequence is 15 residues long. The CDR3 protein is CASSLGLGSNQPQHF. CDR3 bases: TGTGCCAGCAGTTTGGGTTTGGGGTCCAATCAGCCCCAGCATTTT.

The chain links TRBV6-5 to TRBJ1-2; TRBD1 matches at 8 bases. The CDR3 extends over 14 amino acids. V gave up 7 bases and J gave up 4 bases; unmatched junction bases: 8. CDR1 is MNHEY and CDR2 is SVGAGI in the germline V gene. Written as DNA, the CDR3 is TGTGCCAGCATTGGGACAGGCCTAACCTATGGCTACACCTTC. The encoded protein is CASIGTGLTYGYTF.

The V and J genes are TRBV19 and TRBJ1-2; no reliable D call. Per the germline V gene, CDR1 is LNHDA and CDR2 is SQIVND (reference sequence). The CDR3 covers 15 residues. V dropped 3 bases and J dropped 7 bases, with 18 bases sitting between them. CDR3 sequence reads: CASSIPSNRARGYTF. In DNA, the CDR3 is TGTGCCAGTAGTATCCCATCCAATAGGGCGCGTGGCTACACCTTC. The whole variable domain, filled in from reference TRBV19 and TRBJ1-2, reads DGGITQSPKYLFRKEGQNVTLSCEQNLNHDAMYWYRQDPGQGLRLIYYSQIVNDFQKGDIAEGYSVSREKKESFPLTVTSAQKNPTAFYLCASSIPSNRARGYTFGSGTRLTVV.

This clone was observed a handful of times. The chain carries TRBV7-3 and TRBJ2-2; possibly TRBD1 for D (5 bases). V gave up 3 bases and J gave up 4 bases, with 15 bases separating them. The germline V gene encodes CDR1 SGHTA and CDR2 FQGTGA. CDR3 length equals 16 residues. CDR3 DNA sequence: TGTGCCAGCAGCTTCCAAGGGGCGCCCGGCACCGGGGAGCTGTTTTTT. Translated: CASSFQGAPGTGELFF. Full variable domain (missing parts from reference TRBV7-3 and TRBJ2-2): GAGVSQTPSNKVTEKGKYVELRCDPISGHTALYWYRQSLGQGPEFLIYFQGTGAADDSGLPNDRFFAVRPEGSVSTLKIQRTERGDSAVYLCASSFQGAPGTGELFFGEGSRLTVL.

This chain links TRBV19 with TRBJ1-1; 8 bases agree with TRBD1. Trimming took 3 bases from V and 0 from J; bases not matched to a gene: 6. Per germline, CDR1 LNHDA and CDR2 SQIVND (reference sequence). This CDR3 region has 16 residues. The CDR3 region has the DNA TGTGCCAGTAGTATGGGCCGGGACAGGTTGAACACTGAAGCTTTCTTT. Residues: CASSMGRDRLNTEAFF.

The V gene is TRBV2, the J gene TRBJ2-7; D possibly uses TRBD1 or TRBD2 (5 bases each). V lost 11 bases to trimming and J lost 2 bases, with 19 bases between them. The V gene's germline CDR1 is SNHLY and CDR2 FYNNEI. The CDR3 is made up of 14 amino acids. The CDR3 nucleotides read TGTGCCGCCCGCCCCCGGGACGGGGCCTACGAGCAGTACTTC. As protein: CAARPRDGAYEQYF.